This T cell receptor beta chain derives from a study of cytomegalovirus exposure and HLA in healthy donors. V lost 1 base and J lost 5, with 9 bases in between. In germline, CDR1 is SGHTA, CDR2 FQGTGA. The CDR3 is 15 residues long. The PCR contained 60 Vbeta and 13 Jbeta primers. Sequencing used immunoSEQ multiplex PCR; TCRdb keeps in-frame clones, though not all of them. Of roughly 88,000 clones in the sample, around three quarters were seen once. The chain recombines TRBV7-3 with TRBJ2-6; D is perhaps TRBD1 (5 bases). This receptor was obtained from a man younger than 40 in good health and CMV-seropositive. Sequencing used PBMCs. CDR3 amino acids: CASSLRAGRANVLTF. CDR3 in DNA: TGTGCCAGCAGCTTAAGGGCAGGGAGGGCCAACGTCCTGACTTTC.